One T cell receptor beta chain is described in this entry. There is no known antigen for this receptor. No clone much larger than this one lies a single base away; base qualities are absent. This sample was taken from a study of CD8+ T cells in alopecia areata (dated by TCRdb to the late 2010s). For context, the study as a whole: Treated patients were enrolled in an open-label pilot trial of oral tofacitinib at 5 to 10 mg twice daily for moderate-to-severe alopecia areata. Patients received tofacitinib for 6 to 18 months and were then followed off drug for 6 months to check for delayed response and recurrence. High-throughput TCRbeta sequencing was used to examine T cell clonal expansion in alopecia areata in both the C3H/HeJ mouse model and human patients. Scalp tissue and sorted CD4+ and CD8+ peripheral blood T cells from patchy and totalis/universalis alopecia areata patients and from healthy controls were covered by human TCRbeta sequencing. Biopsies were taken from tofacitinib-treated patients at baseline and at 4 and 24 weeks of treatment, and a later scalp biopsy was taken in several of the tofacitinib-treated patients. Scalp clonality was compared among normal scalp (n=4), patchy alopecia areata scalp (n=8), and alopecia totalis/universalis scalp (n=8). RNA was obtained with the PAXgene miRNA kit for fixed scalp, the miRNeasy kit for PBMCs, and the RNeasy kit for mouse skin. Amplification of TCRbeta CDR3 regions was done by immunoSEQ multiplex PCR using 35 Vbeta forward primers and 13 Jbeta reverse primers. Study-wide conclusions, independent of this receptor: Compared with normal scalp, lesional scalp, particularly in alopecia totalis/universalis, had higher clonality and more expanded CD8+ clones, which suggests antigenic drive. TCR sequences shared between patients were less clear than in mice, possibly partly because of HLA diversity in the patient population. Resident alphabeta T cells in normal human skin are also sequenced, complicating scalp TCR repertoire analysis, unlike mouse skin dominated by gammadelta T cells.

Per the publication, the time point label means: baseline before oral tofacitinib. Lesional scalp punch biopsies and peripheral blood were collected from alopecia areata patients. After PBMCs were isolated by density centrifugation and stained for CD3, CD4 and CD8, a FACSAria was used to sort CD4+ and CD8+ T cells. The library was made by the immunoSEQ multiplex PCR assay. For TCR sequencing, RNA was extracted from every sample and reverse transcribed into cDNA to serve as template. SuperScript III was used for first-strand cDNA synthesis, primed with a 2:1 mix of oligo-dT and random hexamers. A synthetic immune receptor repertoire was used to gauge amplification bias, and whatever bias remained was removed computationally. Concerning the study's data processing: Raw reads were preprocessed to remove errors, and CDR3 was defined by IMGT conventions from the conserved cysteine to phenylalanine. To get clonality, Shannon entropy was normalized by log2 of the number of productive unique TCRs and the result was subtracted from 1. Scalp TCRbeta sequences were cross-referenced with sorted blood CD4 and CD8 repertoires so that the CD4 or CD8 identity of scalp clones could be inferred. TCRdb re-hosts the immuneACCESS table, in-frame sequences only. Its copies lack some clones; in the studies checked, an unresolved V gene accounts for under half of them, and the cause for the rest is not known. V and J calls plus clone size are reproduced from that table; the DNA served to infer D and trimming. For this sample there are approximately 59,000 clones; 40% to 50% appear just once. The ten largest clones take up roughly 17% of the sample.

V loses 0 bases, J loses 4 bases, and the germline ends lie 15 bases apart. Inclusive of the bounding cysteine and phenylalanine, the CDR3 is 16 residues long. The CDR3 DNA has 48 bases and is translated from base 1. According to the germline V gene (reference sequence), CDR1 reads MNHNY and CDR2 reads SVGAGI. The clonotype comes from a human donor with alopecia areata. The specimen comprised CD8+ T cells sorted from blood, sampled at week 0. The V gene is TRBV6-6 and the J gene is TRBJ1-1, with no reliable assignment of the D segment. The bases are TGTGCCAGCAGTTACTCGGTGTACCGCGGGTTCACTGAAGCTTTCTTT. This translates into CASSYSVYRGFTEAFF.